This entry concerns a single T cell receptor (beta chain). Its matching antigen is unknown. These data belong to a study of identical twins. Study-wide points: Out-of-frame alpha sequences shared between twins exhibited an excess of low generation probability. Not following the same donors, the study drew its conclusions from cross-sectional statistical analysis.

MiXCR, applied by TCRdb to the 5' RACE reads, yields one record per CDR3 protein. The sample lists some 760,000 distinct CDR3 sequences, around a sixth occurring once. Germline CDR1 is DFQATT and CDR2 is SNEGSKA (reference sequence). The CDR3 has 15 residues. J was trimmed by 4 bases and V by 1 base; bases with no gene match: 7. These data also featured in a second study, about T cells expressing NK-cell markers. Per that paper: In several donors, dominant clonotypes made up 28.3-60.1% of CD3+CD56-NKG2C+ cells. It was still unclear whether expanded NKG2C+ T cell clones were HCMV specific.

V and J are TRBV20-1 and TRBJ2-1; the match to TRBD2 covers 7 bases. The clonotype comes from a woman between 18 and 30 years old in good health. Material: PBMCs. As DNA, the CDR3 is TGCAGTGCTAGAGTGGCCAGCGGGGCTTACAATGAGCAGTTCTTC. Translated: CSARVASGAYNEQFF.